These 27 T cell receptor beta chains share one sample of origin, sequenced in a study of T cell changes during pregnancy in multiple sclerosis. Produced via immunoSEQ multiplex PCR; TCRdb's table is partial and in-frame only. The table includes tens of thousands of clones, 88% detected once. The sample here was CD4+ T cells from peripheral blood mononuclear cells, taken in the first trimester of pregnancy. These receptors all stem from a female donor in good health, enrolled as a control in a pregnancy study.

This clone was recorded a few times. The CDR3 nucleotides are TGTGCCAGCAAAGGACAGGGGGCGTCAGGCTACACCTTC. Translation: CASKGQGASGYTF. This chain joins TRBV6-5 and TRBJ1-2; 11 nucleotides agree with TRBD1. This CDR3 contains 13 residues. Per germline, CDR1 MNHEY and CDR2 SVGAGI. V shed 7 bases and J 8 bases; nucleotides not matched to a gene: 6.

This rearrangement joins TRBV14 to TRBJ2-3, with D uncertain. The CDR3 is made up of 16 amino acids. Trimming stripped 1 base from V and 0 bases from J, with 11 bases between. The V gene's germline CDR1 is SGHDN and CDR2 FVKESK. CDR3 amino acids: CASSQVKRSSTDTQYF. DNA of the CDR3: TGTGCCAGCAGCCAAGTTAAGCGTTCTAGCACAGATACGCAGTATTTT.

This chain uses TRBV14 with TRBJ1-1; D remains ambiguous. The CDR3 is 16 amino acids. Trimming took off 0 bases at V and 1 base at J, with 12 bases between the two ends. Germline V CDR1 and CDR2: SGHDN, FVKESK. As DNA, the CDR3 is TGTGCCAGCAGCCAAGAGTTGTTCAGGTCGAACACTGAAGCTTTCTTT. Translation: CASSQELFRSNTEAFF.

The chain combines TRBV23-1 with TRBJ2-5, with 10 bases that match TRBD1. TRBV23-1 is labeled an ORF, and its function is uncertain. This CDR3 comprises 17 residues. Losses at the gene ends were 4 bases for V and 5 bases for J; bases not matched to a gene: 13. DNA of the CDR3: TGCGCCAGCAGTCTCATCCTCCGGGACAGGGGTGATGAGACCCAGTACTTC. Translating it yields CASSLILRDRGDETQYF.

The CDR3 here is CASSLRLAGGPGANVLTF. The CDR3 DNA follows: TGTGCCAGCAGCTTAAGACTAGCGGGGGGGCCGGGGGCCAACGTCCTGACTTTC. The rearrangement links TRBV7-3 to TRBJ2-6, with 14 bases fitting TRBD2. This CDR3 region has 18 residues. Germline assignment: CDR1 SGHTA and CDR2 FQGTGA. J lost 4 bases, V lost 1 base, and 3 bases had no gene match.

V gene TRBV19 combines with J gene TRBJ1-2; D is possibly TRBD1 (5 bases). Germline CDR1 reads LNHDA; CDR2 reads SQIVND (reference sequence). The V end lost 7 bases, the J end lost 6 bases, and 12 bases lay between the germline ends. The CDR3 is made up of 12 amino acids. DNA for the CDR3: TGTGCCAGTACGGCCGGGGGGAATGGCTACACCTTC. Protein sequence: CASTAGGNGYTF. The variable domain in full, completed from reference TRBV19 and TRBJ1-2, reads DGGITQSPKYLFRKEGQNVTLSCEQNLNHDAMYWYRQDPGQGLRLIYYSQIVNDFQKGDIAEGYSVSREKKESFPLTVTSAQKNPTAFYLCASTAGGNGYTFGSGTRLTVV.

This chain uses TRBV4-1 with TRBJ2-4; 7 bases fit TRBD1. J was trimmed by 1 base and V by 2 bases; bases with no gene match: 11. Germline V gene lookup returns CDR1 MGHRA and CDR2 YSYEKL. This CDR3 has 18 residues. CDR3 nucleotide sequence: TGCGCCAGCAGCCAACCGGCGGCAGGGGGTAGGGCCAAAAACATTCAGTACTTC. Its translation: CASSQPAAGGRAKNIQYF.

The V and J genes are TRBV19 and TRBJ2-1; 16 bases are a match to TRBD2. From germline, CDR1 is LNHDA and CDR2 SQIVND (reference sequence). Trimming cost V 5 bases and J 4 bases; bases outside gene matches: 14. The CDR3 covers 20 residues. CDR3 DNA sequence: TGTGCCAGTAGTTCCGACCCGGGACTAGCGGGAGGGCGGGCATACAATGAGCAGTTCTTC. It specifies CASSSDPGLAGGRAYNEQFF.

This chain uses TRBV7-2 with TRBJ2-6, with a tentative D call TRBD1 (6 bases). V gave up 5 bases and J gave up 4 bases, with 18 bases separating them. This CDR3 comprises 17 residues. The V gene's germline CDR1 is SGHTA and CDR2 FQGNSA. DNA for the CDR3: TGTGCCAGCAGCCCCCCTTCAGGGGCGCGGGGGGCCAACGTCCTGACTTTC. It yields the protein CASSPPSGARGANVLTF.

The chain couples TRBV28 to TRBJ1-2; a possible D gene is TRBD1 (5 bases). The V and J ends lost 5 bases and 0 bases respectively, with 19 bases between them. Germline assignment: CDR1 MDHEN and CDR2 SYDVKM. This CDR3 spans 17 amino acids. The CDR3 coding sequence is TGTGCCAGCAGTCAGCGATCAGGACAATTAGCTAACTATGGCTACACCTTC. As protein: CASSQRSGQLANYGYTF.

The chain joins TRBV29-1 to TRBJ2-3; 9 nucleotides match TRBD2. The trim removed 6 bases at V and 5 bases at J, leaving 6 bases unmatched. The CDR3 spans 13 residues. CDR1 and CDR2 (germline): SQVTM, ANQGSEA. In DNA form, the CDR3 reads TGCAGCGTGGGAGCGGGGGGCGGAGATACGCAGTATTTT. This sequence encodes CSVGAGGGDTQYF.

The CDR3 coding sequence is TGTGCCAGCAGTTACTCTGCAGGGGTGAACACTGAAGCTTTCTTT. Translation gives CASSYSAGVNTEAFF. The rearrangement links TRBV6-5 to TRBJ1-1; weak D call: TRBD1 (6 bases). This CDR3 region has 15 residues. Germline CDR1 MNHEY, CDR2 SVGAGI. Trimming removed 0 bases from V and 0 bases from J, with 8 bases in between.

The chain couples TRBV5-1 to TRBJ2-5; TRBD2 agrees at 7 bases. Germline V CDR1 and CDR2: SGHRS, YFSETQ. With V trimmed by 0 bases and J by 1 base, 3 bases remained unmatched. This CDR3 is built from 15 residues. The CDR3, as DNA: TGCGCCAGCAGCTTGGCGGGACTAAGCCAAGAGACCCAGTACTTC. This encodes CASSLAGLSQETQYF.

Comment on this clone: This sample includes further DNA sequences coding for the same CDR3. The J gene is TRBJ2-1, the V gene TRBV19; D is possibly TRBD1 (5 bases). This CDR3 contains 15 residues. Germline-derived CDR1 and CDR2 are LNHDA and SQIVND (reference sequence). Trimming took 6 bases from V and 0 from J, leaving 12 bases between them. CDR3 nucleotides: TGTGCCAGTAGCCCAGACAGAAGCTCCTACAATGAGCAGTTCTTC. Encoded protein: CASSPDRSSYNEQFF. The full variable domain, in which reference TRBV19 and TRBJ2-1 provide the parts outside the CDR3, is DGGITQSPKYLFRKEGQNVTLSCEQNLNHDAMYWYRQDPGQGLRLIYYSQIVNDFQKGDIAEGYSVSREKKESFPLTVTSAQKNPTAFYLCASSPDRSSYNEQFFGPGTRLTVL.

The chain is built from TRBV10-3 and TRBJ1-1, with D unresolved. Trimming cost V 8 bases and J 7 bases, with 17 bases left between them. The CDR3 has 13 amino acids. The germline gives CDR1 ENHRY, CDR2 SYGVKD. The CDR3 DNA reads as TGTGCCATCCAACGAGATGCTGCGGGTGAAGCTTTCTTT. Translated, it gives CAIQRDAAGEAFF.

J is TRBJ2-7 and V is TRBV6-5; 10 bases line up with TRBD1. V shed 6 bases and J 4 bases; nucleotides not matched to a gene: 6. Looked up from germline, CDR1 is MNHEY and CDR2 is SVGAGI. The CDR3 loop spans 14 amino acids. The DNA for the CDR3 is TGTGCCAGCAGGACGACAGGGGGCGAGTACGAGCAGTACTTC. Protein sequence: CASRTTGGEYEQYF.

In this sample, this clone turned up once. CDR3 protein: CASSSQGPQETQYF. The CDR3 DNA follows: TGTGCCAGCAGTAGTCAGGGGCCCCAAGAGACCCAGTACTTC. The genes are TRBV6-1 and TRBJ2-5, with a tentative D call TRBD1 (6 bases). The CDR3 consists of 14 residues. Germline lookup yields CDR1 MNHNS and CDR2 SASEGT. V lost 5 bases to trimming and J lost 1 base, with 11 bases between them.

The gene calls are TRBV7-2 and TRBJ2-3; D is uncertain. V lost 11 bases, J lost 0 bases, and 15 bases lay in between. This CDR3 is 14 amino acids long. Germline CDR1 SGHTA, CDR2 FQGNSA. In nucleotides, the CDR3 is TGTGCCTGCGGTGGTAGCTGGAGCACAGATACGCAGTATTTT. Its protein is CACGGSWSTDTQYF.

This chain connects TRBV4-1 to TRBJ1-2; no clear D gene. This CDR3 spans 15 amino acids. The germline gives CDR1 MGHRA, CDR2 YSYEKL. Trimming shortened V by 4 bases and J by 4 bases, and 16 bases separated the two germline ends. The CDR3 spells CASSPTVTASYGYTF. The DNA of the CDR3 is TGCGCCAGCAGCCCTACCGTTACAGCCAGCTATGGCTACACCTTC.

The chain has TRBV6-6 and TRBJ2-2, with TRBD1 as a possible D gene (6 bases). V lost 6 bases, J lost 0 bases, and 14 bases lay in between. Germline V gives CDR1 MNHNY, CDR2 SVGAGI (reference sequence). This CDR3 region has 16 residues. The CDR3 is CASRPGQIANTGELFF. The CDR3 DNA reads TGTGCCAGCAGGCCAGGACAGATTGCGAACACCGGGGAGCTGTTTTTT.

This chain uses TRBV30 with TRBJ1-4; the D is unclear. The V gene's germline CDR1 is GTSNPN and CDR2 SVGIG (reference sequence). V shed 6 bases and J shed 5 bases, with 10 bases lying between them. The CDR3 covers 12 residues. The CDR3 reads CACWGGNEKLFF. CDR3 nucleotide sequence: TGTGCCTGCTGGGGAGGAAATGAAAAACTGTTTTTT.

The CDR3, as DNA: TGTGCCAGCAGCTGGGGACAGGGTCGCAATCAGCCCCAGCATTTT. Translation gives CASSWGQGRNQPQHF. The rearrangement links TRBV5-6 to TRBJ1-5; 9 bases match TRBD1. Trimming cost V 3 bases and J 2 bases; bases outside gene matches: 3. This CDR3 comprises 15 residues. The V gene's germline CDR1 is SGHDT and CDR2 YYEEEE.

This clone was observed a single time. CDR3 DNA sequence: TGTGCCAGTAGTGTGGGACAGCTACTCAACTATGGCTACACCTTC. As protein: CASSVGQLLNYGYTF. The V call is TRBV19, the J call TRBJ1-2, with TRBD1 matching 7 bases. The trim removed 5 bases at V and 2 bases at J, leaving 8 bases unmatched. Germline assignment: CDR1 LNHDA and CDR2 SQIVND (reference sequence). The CDR3 is made up of 15 amino acids. The full variable domain, its missing parts supplied by reference TRBV19 and TRBJ1-2, is DGGITQSPKYLFRKEGQNVTLSCEQNLNHDAMYWYRQDPGQGLRLIYYSQIVNDFQKGDIAEGYSVSREKKESFPLTVTSAQKNPTAFYLCASSVGQLLNYGYTFGSGTRLTVV.

The rearrangement uses TRBV4-2 and TRBJ2-3; 12 bases fit TRBD2. Germline V gives CDR1 LGHNA, CDR2 YNFKEQ. The CDR3 length is 19 residues. Germline trimming cut 0 bases from V and 2 bases from J; bases unmatched to any gene: 9. This CDR3 is CASSQEKLTSGSYTDTQYF. DNA for the CDR3: TGTGCCAGCAGCCAAGAGAAACTGACTAGCGGGAGTTACACAGATACGCAGTATTTT.

The chain combines TRBV4-2 with TRBJ1-1; no clear D gene. CDR1 is LGHNA, CDR2 YNFKEQ, per germline. The ends were cut back, 0 bases at V and 8 bases at J, with 10 bases in the middle. The CDR3 totals 13 residues. The CDR3 loop is CASSQDLGREAFF. CDR3 DNA sequence: TGTGCCAGCAGCCAAGATTTAGGGAGGGAAGCTTTCTTT.

The chain couples TRBV14 to TRBJ2-3; TRBD1 aligns across 12 bases. V lost 1 base and J lost 7; bases outside the gene matches: 6. CDR3 length: 16 residues. The germline V gene has CDR1 SGHDN and CDR2 FVKESK. The CDR3 nucleotides read TGTGCCAGCAGCCAAGCCGGGACAGGGGGCAGCAATACGCAGTATTTT. This encodes CASSQAGTGGSNTQYF.

The genes are TRBV7-9 and TRBJ1-5, with TRBD1 matching 7 bases. Germline V gives CDR1 SEHNR, CDR2 FQNEAQ (reference sequence). This CDR3 is 14 amino acids long. V shed 5 bases and J 5 bases; nucleotides not matched to a gene: 6. The CDR3: CASSRQGWDQPQHF. CDR3 coding DNA: TGTGCCAGCAGCCGACAGGGCTGGGATCAGCCCCAGCATTTT.